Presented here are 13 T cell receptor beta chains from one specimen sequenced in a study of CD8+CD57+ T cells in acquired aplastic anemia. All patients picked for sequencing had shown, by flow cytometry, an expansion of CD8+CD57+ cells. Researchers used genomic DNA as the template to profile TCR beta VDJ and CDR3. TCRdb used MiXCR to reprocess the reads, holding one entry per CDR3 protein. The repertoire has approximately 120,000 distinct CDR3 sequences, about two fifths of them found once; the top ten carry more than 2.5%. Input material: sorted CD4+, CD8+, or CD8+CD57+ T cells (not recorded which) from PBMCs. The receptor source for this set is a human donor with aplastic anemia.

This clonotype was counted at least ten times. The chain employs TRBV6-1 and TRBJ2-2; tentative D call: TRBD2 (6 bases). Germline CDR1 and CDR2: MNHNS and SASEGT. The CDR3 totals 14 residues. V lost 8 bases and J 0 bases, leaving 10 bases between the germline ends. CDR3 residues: CASRELSNTGELFF. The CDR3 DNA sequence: TGTGCCAGCCGGGAGCTATCGAACACCGGGGAGCTGTTTTTT.

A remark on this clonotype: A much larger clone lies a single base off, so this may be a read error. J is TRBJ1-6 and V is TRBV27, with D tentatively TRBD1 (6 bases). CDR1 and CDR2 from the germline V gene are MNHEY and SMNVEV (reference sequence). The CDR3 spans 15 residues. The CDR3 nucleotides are TGTACCAGCAGGAACAGGGAATCATATAATTCACCCCTCCACTTT. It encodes CTSRNRESYNSPLHF.

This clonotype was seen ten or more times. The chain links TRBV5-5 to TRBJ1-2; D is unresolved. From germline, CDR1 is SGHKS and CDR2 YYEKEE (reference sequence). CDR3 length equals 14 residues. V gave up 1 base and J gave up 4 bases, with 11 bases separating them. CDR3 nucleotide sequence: TGTGCCAGCAGCTTGAATGCGGAGGGCTATGGCTACACCTTC. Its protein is CASSLNAEGYGYTF.

The CDR3 coding sequence is TGCGCCAGCAGCCAAGATGGGGTCGGCCGGGAGCTGTTTTTT. Protein product: CASSQDGVGRELFF. The rearrangement uses TRBV4-3 and TRBJ2-2; D is undetermined. The CDR3 spans 14 residues. Germline CDR1 LGHNA, CDR2 YSLEER. Deletions cut 0 bases from V and 9 bases from J, with 11 bases between.

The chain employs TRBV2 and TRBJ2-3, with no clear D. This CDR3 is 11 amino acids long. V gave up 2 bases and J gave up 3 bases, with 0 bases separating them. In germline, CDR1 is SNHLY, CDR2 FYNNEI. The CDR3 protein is CASSETDTQYF. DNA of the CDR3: TGTGCCAGCAGTGAAACAGATACGCAGTATTTT.

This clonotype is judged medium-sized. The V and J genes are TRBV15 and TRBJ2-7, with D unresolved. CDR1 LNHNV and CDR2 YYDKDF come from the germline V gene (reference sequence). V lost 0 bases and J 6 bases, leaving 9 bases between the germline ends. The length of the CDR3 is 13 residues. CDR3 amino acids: CATSRDRSSEQYF. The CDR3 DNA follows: TGTGCCACCAGCAGAGATCGCAGCTCCGAGCAGTACTTC.

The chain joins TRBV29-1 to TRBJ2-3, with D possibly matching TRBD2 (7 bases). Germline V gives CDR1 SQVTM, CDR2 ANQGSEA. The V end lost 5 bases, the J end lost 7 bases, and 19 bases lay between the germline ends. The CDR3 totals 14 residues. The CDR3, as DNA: TGCAGCGTTCCACGGACGGGGGGCGGGTATACGCAGTATTTT. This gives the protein CSVPRTGGGYTQYF.

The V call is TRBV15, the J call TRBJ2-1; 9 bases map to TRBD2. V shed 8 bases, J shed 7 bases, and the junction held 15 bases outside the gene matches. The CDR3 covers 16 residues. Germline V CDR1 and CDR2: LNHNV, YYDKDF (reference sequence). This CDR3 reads CATSLIAGAIVNEQFF. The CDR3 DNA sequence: TGTGCCACCTCCCTTATAGCGGGAGCTATAGTAAATGAGCAGTTCTTC.

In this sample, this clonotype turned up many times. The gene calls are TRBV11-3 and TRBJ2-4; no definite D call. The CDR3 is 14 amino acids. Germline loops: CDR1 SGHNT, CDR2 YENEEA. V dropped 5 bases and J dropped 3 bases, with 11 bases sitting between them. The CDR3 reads CASSQSDGKNIQYF. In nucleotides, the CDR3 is TGTGCCAGCAGCCAATCAGATGGCAAAAACATTCAGTACTTC.

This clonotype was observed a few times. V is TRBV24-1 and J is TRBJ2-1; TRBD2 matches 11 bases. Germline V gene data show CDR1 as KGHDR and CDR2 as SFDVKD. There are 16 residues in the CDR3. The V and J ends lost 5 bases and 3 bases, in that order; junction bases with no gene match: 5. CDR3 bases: TGTGCCACCAGTGTGACTAGCGGGGCGGGCTACAATGAGCAGTTCTTC. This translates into CATSVTSGAGYNEQFF.

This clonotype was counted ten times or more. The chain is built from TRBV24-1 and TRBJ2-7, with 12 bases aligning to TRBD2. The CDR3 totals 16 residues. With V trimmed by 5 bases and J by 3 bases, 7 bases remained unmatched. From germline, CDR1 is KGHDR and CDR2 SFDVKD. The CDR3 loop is CATSGFTSGGLYEQYF. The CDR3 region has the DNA TGTGCCACCAGTGGCTTCACTAGCGGGGGGCTCTACGAGCAGTACTTC.

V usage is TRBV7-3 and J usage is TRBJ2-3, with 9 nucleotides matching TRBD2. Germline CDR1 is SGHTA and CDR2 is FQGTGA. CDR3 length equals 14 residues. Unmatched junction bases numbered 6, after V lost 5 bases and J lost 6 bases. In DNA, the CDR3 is TGTGCCAGCAGCGTTAGCGGGAGAGTTGATACGCAGTATTTT. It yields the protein CASSVSGRVDTQYF.

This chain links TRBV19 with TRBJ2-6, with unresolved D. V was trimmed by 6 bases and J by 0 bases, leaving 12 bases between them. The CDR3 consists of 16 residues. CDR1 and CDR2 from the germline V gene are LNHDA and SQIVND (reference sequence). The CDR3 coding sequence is TGTGCCAGTAGCCGGATTGACACCTCTGGGGCCAACGTCCTGACTTTC. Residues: CASSRIDTSGANVLTF.